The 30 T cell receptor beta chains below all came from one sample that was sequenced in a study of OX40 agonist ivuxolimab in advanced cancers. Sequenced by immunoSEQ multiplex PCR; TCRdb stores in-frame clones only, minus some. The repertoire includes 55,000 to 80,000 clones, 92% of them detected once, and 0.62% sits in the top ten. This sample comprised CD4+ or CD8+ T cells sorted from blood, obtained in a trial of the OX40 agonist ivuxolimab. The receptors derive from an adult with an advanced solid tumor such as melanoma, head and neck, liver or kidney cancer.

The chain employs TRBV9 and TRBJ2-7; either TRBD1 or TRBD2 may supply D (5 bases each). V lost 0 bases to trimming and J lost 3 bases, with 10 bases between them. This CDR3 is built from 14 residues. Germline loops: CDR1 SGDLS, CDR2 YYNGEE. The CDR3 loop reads CASSVGGNGYEQYF. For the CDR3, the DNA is TGTGCCAGCAGCGTAGGGGGGAACGGCTACGAGCAGTACTTC.

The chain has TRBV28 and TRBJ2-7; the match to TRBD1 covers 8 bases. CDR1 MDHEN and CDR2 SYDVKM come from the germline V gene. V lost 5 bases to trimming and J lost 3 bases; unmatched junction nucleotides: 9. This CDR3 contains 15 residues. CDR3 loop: CASSDPGQVYYEQYF. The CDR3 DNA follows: TGTGCCAGCAGTGACCCGGGACAGGTCTACTACGAGCAGTACTTC.

The CDR3 sequence: CASKRGDDTDTQYF. The DNA for the CDR3 is TGTGCCAGCAAGCGGGGGGATGATACAGATACGCAGTATTTT. The gene calls are TRBV6-5 and TRBJ2-3, with 9 nucleotides matching TRBD2. V dropped 7 bases and J dropped 3; count of bases not matched to a gene: 5. This CDR3 has 14 residues. CDR1 MNHEY and CDR2 SVGAGI come from the germline V gene.

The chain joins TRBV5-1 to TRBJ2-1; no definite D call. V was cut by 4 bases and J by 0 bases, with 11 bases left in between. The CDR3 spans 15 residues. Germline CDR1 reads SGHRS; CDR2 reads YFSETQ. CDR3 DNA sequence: TGCGCCAGCAGCCTAAGCACGAGCTCCTACAATGAGCAGTTCTTC. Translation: CASSLSTSSYNEQFF.

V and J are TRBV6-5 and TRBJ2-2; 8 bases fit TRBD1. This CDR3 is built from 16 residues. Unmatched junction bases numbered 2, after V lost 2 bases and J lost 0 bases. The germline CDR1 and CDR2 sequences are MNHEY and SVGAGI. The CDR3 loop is CASSYDRGANTGELFF. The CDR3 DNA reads TGTGCCAGCAGTTACGACAGGGGCGCGAACACCGGGGAGCTGTTTTTT.

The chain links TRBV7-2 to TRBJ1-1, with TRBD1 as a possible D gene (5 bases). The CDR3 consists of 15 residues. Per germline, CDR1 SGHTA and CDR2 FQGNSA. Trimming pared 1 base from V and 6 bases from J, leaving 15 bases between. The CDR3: CASSLDSLGEAEAFF. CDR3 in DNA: TGTGCCAGCAGCTTAGACAGTTTGGGGGAGGCTGAAGCTTTCTTT.

The CDR3 DNA reads as TGTGCCAGCAGCTTAGGGGGCCAGCACGCGGCTAAGCAGTACTTC. This translates into CASSLGGQHAAKQYF. V is TRBV11-1 and J is TRBJ2-7, with TRBD1 as a possible D gene (5 bases). Trimming shortened V by 1 base and J by 8 bases, and 18 bases separated the two germline ends. Germline V gives CDR1 SGHAT, CDR2 FQDESV (reference sequence). The CDR3 loop spans 15 amino acids.

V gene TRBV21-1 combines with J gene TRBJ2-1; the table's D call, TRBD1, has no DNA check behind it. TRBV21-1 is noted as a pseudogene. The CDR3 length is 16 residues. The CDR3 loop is CASSSHCGTVYNEQFF. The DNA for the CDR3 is TGTGCCAGCAGCTCCCATTGTGGGACAGTTTACAATGAGCAGTTCTTC.

The CDR3 nucleotides read TGTGCCAGCAGTTACTCGGGGGTAGCCGCTACGCAGTATTTT. Its translation is CASSYSGVAATQYF. The rearrangement joins TRBV6-5 to TRBJ2-3, with D perhaps assigned TRBD1 or TRBD2 (5 bases each). V dropped 0 bases and J dropped 8 bases, with 12 bases sitting between them. CDR1 is MNHEY and CDR2 is SVGAGI in the germline V gene. This CDR3 has 14 amino acids.

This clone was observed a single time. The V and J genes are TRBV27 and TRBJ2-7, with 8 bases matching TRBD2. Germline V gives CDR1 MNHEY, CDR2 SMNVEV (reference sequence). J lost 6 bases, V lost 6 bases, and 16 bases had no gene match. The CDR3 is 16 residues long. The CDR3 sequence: CASRLGTGTRAFEQYF. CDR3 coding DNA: TGTGCCAGCAGATTAGGTACCGGGACTAGAGCTTTCGAGCAGTACTTC.

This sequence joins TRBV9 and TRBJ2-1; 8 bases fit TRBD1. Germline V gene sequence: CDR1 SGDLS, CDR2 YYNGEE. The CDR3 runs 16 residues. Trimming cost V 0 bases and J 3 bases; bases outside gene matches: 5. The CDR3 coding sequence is TGTGCCAGCAGCGTAGCCGGACAGGGAAGCTACAATGAGCAGTTCTTC. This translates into CASSVAGQGSYNEQFF.

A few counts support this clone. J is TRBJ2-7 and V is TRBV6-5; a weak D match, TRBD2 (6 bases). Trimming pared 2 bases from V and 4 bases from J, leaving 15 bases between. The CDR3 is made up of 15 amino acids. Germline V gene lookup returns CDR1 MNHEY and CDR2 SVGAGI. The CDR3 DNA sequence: TGTGCCAGCAGTTACCGGGACTCTTTTGGGTACGAGCAGTACTTC. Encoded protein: CASSYRDSFGYEQYF.

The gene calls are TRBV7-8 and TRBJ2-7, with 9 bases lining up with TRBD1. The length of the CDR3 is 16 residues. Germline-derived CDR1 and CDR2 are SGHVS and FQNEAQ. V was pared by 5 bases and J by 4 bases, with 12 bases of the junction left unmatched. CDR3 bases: TGTGCCAGCAGCGCACCTTCGGGCGGGACAGGGTACGAGCAGTACTTC. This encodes CASSAPSGGTGYEQYF.

The CDR3 protein is CASSKDPGQGRETQYF. CDR3 coding DNA: TGTGCCAGCAGCAAGGACCCGGGACAGGGACGAGAGACCCAGTACTTC. The J gene is TRBJ2-5, the V gene TRBV7-9, with 9 bases matching TRBD1. V shed 5 bases and J 4 bases; nucleotides not matched to a gene: 11. This CDR3 spans 16 amino acids. CDR1 and CDR2 (germline): SEHNR, FQNEAQ (reference sequence). The whole variable domain, remainder taken from reference TRBV7-9 and TRBJ2-5, is DTGVSQNPRHKITKRGQNVTFRCDPISEHNRLYWYRQTLGQGPEFLTYFQNEAQLEKSRLLSDRFSAERPKGSFSTLEIQRTEQGDSAMYLCASSKDPGQGRETQYFGPGTRLLVL.

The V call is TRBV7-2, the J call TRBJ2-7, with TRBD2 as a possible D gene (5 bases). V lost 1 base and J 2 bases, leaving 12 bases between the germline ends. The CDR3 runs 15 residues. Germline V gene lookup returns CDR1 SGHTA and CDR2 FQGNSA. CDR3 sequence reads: CASSLGSSGAYEQYF. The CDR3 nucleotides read TGTGCCAGCAGCTTAGGATCCAGCGGAGCCTACGAGCAGTACTTC.

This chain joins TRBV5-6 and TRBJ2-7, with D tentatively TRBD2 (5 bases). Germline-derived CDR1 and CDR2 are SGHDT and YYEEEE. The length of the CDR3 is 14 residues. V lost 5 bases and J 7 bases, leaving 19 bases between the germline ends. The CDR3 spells CASSSEGKVKEQYF. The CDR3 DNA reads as TGTGCCAGCAGTTCCGAGGGAAAGGTTAAAGAGCAGTACTTC. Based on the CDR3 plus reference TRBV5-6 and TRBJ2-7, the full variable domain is DAGVTQSPTHLIKTRGQQVTLRCSPKSGHDTVSWYQQALGQGPQFIFQYYEEEERQRGNFPDRFSGHQFPNYSSELNVNALLLGDSALYLCASSSEGKVKEQYFGPGTRLTVT.

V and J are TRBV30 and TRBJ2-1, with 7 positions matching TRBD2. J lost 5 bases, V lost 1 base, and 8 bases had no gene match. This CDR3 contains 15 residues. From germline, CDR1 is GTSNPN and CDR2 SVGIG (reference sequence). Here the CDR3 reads CAWSGGLAVHNEQFF. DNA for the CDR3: TGTGCCTGGAGTGGCGGGCTAGCGGTCCACAATGAGCAGTTCTTC.

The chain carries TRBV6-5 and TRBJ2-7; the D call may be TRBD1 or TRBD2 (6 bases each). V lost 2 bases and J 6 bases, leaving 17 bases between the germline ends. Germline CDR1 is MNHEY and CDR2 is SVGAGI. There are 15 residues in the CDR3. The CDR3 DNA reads TGTGCCAGCAGTTACAGTACGCCCGGGGGCCTCGAGCAGTACTTC. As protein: CASSYSTPGGLEQYF.

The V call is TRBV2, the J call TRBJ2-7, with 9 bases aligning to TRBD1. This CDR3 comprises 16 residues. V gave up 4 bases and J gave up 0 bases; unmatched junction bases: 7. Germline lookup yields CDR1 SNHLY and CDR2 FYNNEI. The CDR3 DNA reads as TGTGCCAGCAGTGTTGTCCAGGACAGGGGCTCCTACGAGCAGTACTTC. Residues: CASSVVQDRGSYEQYF.

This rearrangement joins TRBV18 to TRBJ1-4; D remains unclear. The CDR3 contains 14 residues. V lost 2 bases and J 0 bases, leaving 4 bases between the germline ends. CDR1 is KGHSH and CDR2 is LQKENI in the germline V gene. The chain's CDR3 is CASSPVATNEKLFF. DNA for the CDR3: TGTGCCAGCTCACCAGTCGCAACTAATGAAAAACTGTTTTTT.

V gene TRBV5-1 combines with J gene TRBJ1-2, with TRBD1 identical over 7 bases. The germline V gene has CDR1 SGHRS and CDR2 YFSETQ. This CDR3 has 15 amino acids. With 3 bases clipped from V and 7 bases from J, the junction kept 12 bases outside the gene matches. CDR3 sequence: CASSSYQGGGSGYTF. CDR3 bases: TGCGCCAGCAGCTCCTACCAGGGAGGGGGCTCTGGCTACACCTTC.

The DNA for the CDR3 is TGTGCCAGCAGCTTTAGCGGGAGGGGTGGAGAGACCCAGTACTTC. Its translation is CASSFSGRGGETQYF. This sequence joins TRBV7-8 and TRBJ2-5; 11 bases agree with TRBD2. J lost 4 bases, V lost 3 bases, and 4 bases had no gene match. Looked up from germline, CDR1 is SGHVS and CDR2 is FQNEAQ. The CDR3 is made up of 15 amino acids.

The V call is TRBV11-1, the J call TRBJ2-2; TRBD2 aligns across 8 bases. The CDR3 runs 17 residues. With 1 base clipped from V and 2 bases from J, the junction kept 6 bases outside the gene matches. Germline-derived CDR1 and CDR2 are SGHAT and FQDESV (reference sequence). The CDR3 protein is CASSLGAGGTNTGELFF. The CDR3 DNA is TGTGCCAGCAGCTTAGGTGCGGGGGGTACTAACACCGGGGAGCTGTTTTTT.

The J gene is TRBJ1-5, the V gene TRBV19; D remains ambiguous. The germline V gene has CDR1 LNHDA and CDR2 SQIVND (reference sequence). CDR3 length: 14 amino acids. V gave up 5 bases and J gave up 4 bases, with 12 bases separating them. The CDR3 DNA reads TGTGCCAGTAGTCATGGGTTCTCTAATCAGCCCCAGCATTTT. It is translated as CASSHGFSNQPQHF.

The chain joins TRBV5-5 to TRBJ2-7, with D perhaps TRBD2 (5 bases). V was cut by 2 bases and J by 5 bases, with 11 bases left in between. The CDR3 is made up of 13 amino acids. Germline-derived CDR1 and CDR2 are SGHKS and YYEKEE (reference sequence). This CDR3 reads CASSFGSSHEQYF. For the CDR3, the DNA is TGTGCCAGCAGCTTTGGGAGTTCCCACGAGCAGTACTTC.

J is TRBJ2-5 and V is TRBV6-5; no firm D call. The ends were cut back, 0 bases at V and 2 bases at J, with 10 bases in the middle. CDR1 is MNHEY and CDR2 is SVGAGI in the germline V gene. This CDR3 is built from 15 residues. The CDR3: CASSYSYSFQETQYF. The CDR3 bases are TGTGCCAGCAGTTACTCCTACAGCTTTCAAGAGACCCAGTACTTC.

CDR3 sequence (DNA): TGCGCCAGCAGCCAAGCCGGGGGCACTGGCTACACCTTC. This translates into CASSQAGGTGYTF. The V call is TRBV4-1, the J call TRBJ1-2; the D gene is possibly TRBD1 (6 bases). The CDR3 is 13 residues long. The V end lost 1 base, the J end lost 7 bases, and 10 bases lay between the germline ends. In germline, CDR1 is MGHRA, CDR2 YSYEKL.

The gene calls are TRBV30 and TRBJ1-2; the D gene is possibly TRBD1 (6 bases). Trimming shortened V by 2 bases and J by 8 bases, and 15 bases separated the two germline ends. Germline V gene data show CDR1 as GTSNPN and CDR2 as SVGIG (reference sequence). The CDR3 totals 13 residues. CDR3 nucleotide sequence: TGTGCCTGGAGTAGGGGGGGCGCGAACGGCTACACCTTC. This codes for CAWSRGGANGYTF.

In DNA form, the CDR3 reads TGTGCCAGCAGCTTTTACGGATCCTACGAGCAGTACTTC. Translated, it gives CASSFYGSYEQYF. J is TRBJ2-7 and V is TRBV5-4; unclear D gene. Germline CDR1 reads SGHNT; CDR2 reads YYREEE (reference sequence). The CDR3 contains 13 residues. V was cut by 2 bases and J by 1 base, with 7 bases left in between.

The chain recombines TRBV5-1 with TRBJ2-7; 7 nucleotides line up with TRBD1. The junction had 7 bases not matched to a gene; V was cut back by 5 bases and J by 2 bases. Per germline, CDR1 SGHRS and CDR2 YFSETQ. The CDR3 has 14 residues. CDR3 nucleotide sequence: TGCGCCAGCAGTTCCGGGACAGTAACCTACGAGCAGTACTTC. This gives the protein CASSSGTVTYEQYF.